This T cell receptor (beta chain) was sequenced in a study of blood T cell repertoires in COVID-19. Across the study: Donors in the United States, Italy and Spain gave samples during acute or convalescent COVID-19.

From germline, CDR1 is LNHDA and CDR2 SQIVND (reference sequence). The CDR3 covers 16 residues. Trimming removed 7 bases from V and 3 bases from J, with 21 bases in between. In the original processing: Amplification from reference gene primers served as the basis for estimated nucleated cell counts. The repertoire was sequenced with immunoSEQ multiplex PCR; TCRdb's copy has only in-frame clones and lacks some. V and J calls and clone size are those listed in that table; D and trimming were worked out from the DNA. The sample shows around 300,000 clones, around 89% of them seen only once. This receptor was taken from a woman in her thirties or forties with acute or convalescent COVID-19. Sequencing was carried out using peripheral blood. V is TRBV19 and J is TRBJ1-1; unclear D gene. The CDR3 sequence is CASTLSGLMTDTEAFF. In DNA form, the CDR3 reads TGTGCCAGTACCCTATCAGGACTGATGACGGACACTGAAGCTTTCTTT.